This paragraph covers one T cell receptor beta chain sequence. Original methodology: The assay estimated nucleated cells by amplifying reference gene primers. The protocol was immunoSEQ multiplex PCR, while the TCRdb copy is restricted to in-frame clones and leaves out a portion. V, J and clone size are those of that table, while D and trimming were read from the DNA. The sample has about 290,000 clones, roughly 86% seen once. The data belong to a study of blood T cell repertoires in COVID-19. In the study overall: Material from acute and convalescent COVID-19 was sourced from the United States, Italy and Spain.

One Seattle source followed patients from active infection through their disease course. The sample consisted of peripheral blood. The sequence was obtained from a woman younger than 45 with COVID-19, enrolled during active disease.

DNA of the CDR3: TGTGCCACCAGCAATGAGTTCAATAGCAATCAGCCCCAGCATTTT. This gives the protein CATSNEFNSNQPQHF. The chain carries TRBV15 and TRBJ1-5; D remains ambiguous. Per germline, CDR1 LNHNV and CDR2 YYDKDF (reference sequence). The CDR3 is made up of 15 amino acids. Trimming stripped 4 bases from V and 0 bases from J, with 10 bases between.